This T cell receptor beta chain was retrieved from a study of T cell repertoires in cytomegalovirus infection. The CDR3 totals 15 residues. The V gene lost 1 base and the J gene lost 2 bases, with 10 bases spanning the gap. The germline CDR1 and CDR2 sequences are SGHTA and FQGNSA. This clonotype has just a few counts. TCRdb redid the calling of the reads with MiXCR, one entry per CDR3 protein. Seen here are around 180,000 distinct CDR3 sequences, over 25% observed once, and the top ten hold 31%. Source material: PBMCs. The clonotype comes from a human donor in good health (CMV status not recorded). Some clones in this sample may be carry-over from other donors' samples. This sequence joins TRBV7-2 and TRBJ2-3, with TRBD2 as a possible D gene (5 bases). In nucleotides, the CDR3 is TGTGCCAGCAGCTTAGACAAGGAGGCCACAGATACGCAGTATTTT. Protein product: CASSLDKEATDTQYF.